This T cell receptor beta chain emerged from a study of human T cells and chemical hapten exposure. Time point here: patch test 2, 6 weeks after DPC sensitization. Treatment denoted: therapeutic diphenylcyclopropenone sensitization with weekly scalp DPC. The CDR3 covers 15 residues. Germline V CDR1 and CDR2: MDHEN, SYDVKM. The germline V and J ends were trimmed by 7 bases and 3 bases, with 15 bases remaining between them. The study's library attached unique molecular identifiers to single cDNA molecules. TCRdb reprocessed the RACE reads with MiXCR, giving one entry per CDR3 protein. The sample gives more than 75,000 distinct CDR3 sequences, 10% to 13% of which show up once; 2.5% is in the top ten.

The V and J genes are TRBV28 and TRBJ2-2; possible D gene TRBD2, 7 bases. The origin of this receptor is a woman younger than 45 with alopecia areata. Some clones in this sample may be carry-over from other donors' samples. Sequences were derived from whole blood, sampled in connection with sensitization to the hapten diphenylcyclopropenone (DPC). The CDR3 sequence is CASIRGGRYTGELFF. The DNA for the CDR3 is TGTGCCAGCATCCGCGGGGGCCGTTACACCGGGGAGCTGTTTTTT.